Listed below are T cell receptor beta chains from one sample, sequenced in a study of technical replicates of blood from a handful of donors. Profiling relied on immunoSEQ multiplex PCR, and the TCRdb table lists in-frame clones only, not all of them. There are more than 65,000 clones in the sample; 95% to 98% occur only once, and under 0.3% lies in the top ten. Source material: T cells isolated from PBMCs. The receptors originated from a human donor in good health. CDR3s include the opening cysteine and the closing phenylalanine or tryptophan. Rows may omit the clone size; those that give it use once, few, many or a size class.

size,V,J,CDR3
-,TRBV12-2,TRBJ1-5,CASRSIELCGPQHF
-,TRBV6-5,TRBJ2-1,CASSYYPSGYNEQFF
-,TRBV5-1,TRBJ1-2,CASSPSDRVDYYGYTF
-,TRBV5-4,TRBJ1-1,CASSLEGSNTEAFF
-,TRBV5-6,TRBJ2-7,CASSFLSGSLSYEQYF
-,TRBV16,TRBJ2-3,CASSQSTDSDTQYF
-,TRBV29-1,TRBJ2-2,CSVLQGTGELFF
once,TRBV7-9,TRBJ2-2,CASSPGLAGITGELFF
-,TRBV4-2,TRBJ2-3,CASSQDQLPDTQYF
-,TRBV10-1,TRBJ2-3,CASSEGRRDTDTQYF
-,TRBV10-2,TRBJ2-1,CASRVLAGGLDEQFF
once,TRBV4-1,TRBJ2-3,CASSQERPAGADTQYF
-,TRBV29-1,TRBJ2-1,CSGHGTSSYNEQFF
-,TRBV30,TRBJ1-5,CAWSVLSNQPQHF
-,TRBV5-8,TRBJ2-1,CASSFRGRKNEQFF
-,TRBV7-8,TRBJ2-7,CASSLVPGSYEQYF
-,TRBV9,TRBJ1-1,CASSVGGLEAFF
-,TRBV7-8,TRBJ2-7,CASSLGLHYEQYF
-,TRBV7-2,TRBJ2-1,CASSLAAVAYNEQFF
-,TRBV7-9,TRBJ2-2,CASTLRAETVNTGELFF
-,TRBV9,TRBJ2-7,CASSVGFGSRNEQYF
-,TRBV7-9,TRBJ2-1,CASSFREEGLRNEQFF
-,TRBV7-3,TRBJ2-1,CASSRPGTALHEQFF
-,TRBV29-1,TRBJ2-3,CSVRESGRTDTQYF
-,TRBV6-1,TRBJ2-7,CASSEGQGAYEQYF
-,TRBV7-7,TRBJ2-5,CASSTGLAVETQYF
-,TRBV2,TRBJ2-7,CASEEGYEQYF
-,TRBV9,TRBJ1-2,CASSVGGFKFEGYTF